The 9 T cell receptor beta chains below come from one sample, sequenced in a study of PD-1 blockade in classical Hodgkin lymphoma (dated by TCRdb to about 2020). Per the publication, the time point label means: cycle 4 day 1 (C4D1), after 6 weeks of nivolumab. All trial patients had relapsed after autologous stem cell transplantation, with cohorts A, B and C differing in prior brentuximab vedotin exposure. The receptor library was made with the immunoSEQ multiplex PCR assay. TCRdb retrieved this table from immuneACCESS and kept in-frame rearrangements only. Not all clones are present; in checked studies, unresolved V genes account for under half, and no reason is known for the remainder. Present in this sample are 90,000 to 140,000 clones, over 85% of which were seen just once. The ten most abundant clones make up around 19% of the sample. The sample was peripheral blood mononuclear cells (PBMCs), taken before the fourth cycle of nivolumab. All receptors come from a human donor with classical Hodgkin lymphoma.

V is TRBV5-1 and J is TRBJ2-7; 8 positions match TRBD1. V trimming: 3 bases; J trimming: 1 base; junction bases outside the gene matches: 3. CDR3 length: 14 residues. Germline CDR1 reads SGHRS; CDR2 reads YFSETQ. The CDR3 nucleotides read TGCGCCAGCAGCTCCGGACAGGGTTCCTACGAGCAGTACTTC. Amino acids: CASSSGQGSYEQYF.

This chain links TRBV10-3 with TRBJ1-3; D unclear. Germline V gene sequence: CDR1 ENHRY, CDR2 SYGVKD. Trimming removed 3 bases from V and 1 base from J, with 7 bases in between. The CDR3 spans 14 residues. This CDR3 is CAISELRSGNTIYF. CDR3 nucleotides: TGTGCCATCAGTGAACTCAGGTCTGGAAACACCATATATTTT.

The chain couples TRBV18 to TRBJ2-7; D may be TRBD1 or TRBD2 (6 bases each). CDR3 size: 16 residues. Germline V lookup: CDR1 KGHSH, CDR2 LQKENI. With 3 bases removed from V and 1 base from J, the gap between germline ends came to 16 bases. CDR3 DNA: TGTGCCAGCTCACCCCAGTGGGGGGCGCATTCCTACGAGCAGTACTTC. Its protein is CASSPQWGAHSYEQYF.

The chain uses TRBV11-2 and TRBJ1-2; a weak D match, TRBD1 (6 bases). The germline V gene has CDR1 SGHAT and CDR2 FQNNGV. V was clipped by 0 bases and J by 7 bases, with 6 bases between them. The CDR3 covers 12 residues. The CDR3 is CASSLDRGGYTF. The CDR3 nucleotides read TGTGCCAGCAGCTTAGACAGGGGTGGCTACACCTTC.

V and J are TRBV5-1 and TRBJ1-5, with TRBD1 matching 7 bases. The germline gives CDR1 SGHRS, CDR2 YFSETQ. The V and J ends lost 3 bases and 3 bases, in that order; junction bases with no gene match: 6. The CDR3 has 15 amino acids. The CDR3: CASSWGGTDNQPQHF. The CDR3 coding sequence is TGCGCCAGCAGCTGGGGTGGGACAGACAATCAGCCCCAGCATTTT.

This clone was observed once. The chain combines TRBV7-2 with TRBJ2-3; D remains unclear. CDR3 length: 16 amino acids. V gave up 2 bases and J gave up 6 bases, with 18 bases separating them. CDR1 is SGHTA, CDR2 FQGNSA, per germline. The CDR3 here is CASSLNAPETGDTQYF. In DNA form, the CDR3 reads TGTGCCAGCAGCTTAAATGCCCCCGAGACGGGTGATACGCAGTATTTT.

The V and J genes are TRBV19 and TRBJ2-7; possibly TRBD2 for D (6 bases). Germline CDR1 reads LNHDA; CDR2 reads SQIVND (reference sequence). Trimming removed 2 bases at V and 0 bases at J, with 11 bases between. The CDR3 runs to 15 residues. CDR3 nucleotide sequence: TGTGCCAGTAGTATAAGGCCTAGCGTCTCCTACGAGCAGTACTTC. Its protein product is CASSIRPSVSYEQYF.

V is TRBV15 and J is TRBJ2-1; 14 bases line up with TRBD2. Germline trimming cut 5 bases from V and 2 bases from J; bases unmatched to any gene: 14. CDR1 and CDR2 from the germline V gene are LNHNV and YYDKDF (reference sequence). This CDR3 spans 20 amino acids. As DNA, the CDR3 is TGTGCCACCAGCCGACTAGCGGGAGGGCGGGGGGTTGGTCCCTACAATGAGCAGTTCTTC. This gives the protein CATSRLAGGRGVGPYNEQFF.

The genes are TRBV7-9 and TRBJ2-7, with TRBD2 matching 8 bases. V dropped 5 bases and J dropped 2; count of bases not matched to a gene: 11. This CDR3 contains 16 residues. Germline-derived CDR1 and CDR2 are SEHNR and FQNEAQ (reference sequence). This chain's CDR3 is CASSRFGTRDTYEQYF. The CDR3 bases are TGTGCCAGCAGCCGCTTCGGGACTAGGGACACCTACGAGCAGTACTTC.